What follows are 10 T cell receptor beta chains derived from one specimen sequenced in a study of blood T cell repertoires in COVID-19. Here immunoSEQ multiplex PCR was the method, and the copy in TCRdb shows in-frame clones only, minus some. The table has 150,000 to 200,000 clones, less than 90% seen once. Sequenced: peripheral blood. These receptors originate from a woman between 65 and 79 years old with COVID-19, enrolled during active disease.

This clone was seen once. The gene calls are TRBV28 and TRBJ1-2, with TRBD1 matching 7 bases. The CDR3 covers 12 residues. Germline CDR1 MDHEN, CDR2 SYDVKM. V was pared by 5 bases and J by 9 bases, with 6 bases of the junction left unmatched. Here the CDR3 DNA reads TGTGCCAGCAGTCGACAGGGTTTGAGCTACACCTTC. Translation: CASSRQGLSYTF.

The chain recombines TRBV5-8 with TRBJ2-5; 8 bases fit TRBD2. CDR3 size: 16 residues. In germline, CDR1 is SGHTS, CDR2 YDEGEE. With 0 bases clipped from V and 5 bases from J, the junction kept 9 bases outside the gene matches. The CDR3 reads CASSLDRGRPRETQYF. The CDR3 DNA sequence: TGTGCCAGCAGCTTGGACCGCGGGAGGCCGAGGGAGACCCAGTACTTC.

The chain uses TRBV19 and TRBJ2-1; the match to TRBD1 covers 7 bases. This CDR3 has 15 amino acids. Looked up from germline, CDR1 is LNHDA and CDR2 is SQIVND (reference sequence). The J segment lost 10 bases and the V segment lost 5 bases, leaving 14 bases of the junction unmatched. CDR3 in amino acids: CASSPRQGSGTEQFF. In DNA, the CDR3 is TGTGCCAGTAGTCCTCGACAGGGAAGTGGTACGGAGCAGTTCTTC.

The CDR3, as DNA: TGTGCCAGCAGAGCAGGGGGGCTGAATGAAAAACTGTTTTTT. It is translated as CASRAGGLNEKLFF. The rearrangement joins TRBV28 to TRBJ1-4; 7 positions match TRBD1. The CDR3 is 14 residues long. Germline CDR1 is MDHEN and CDR2 is SYDVKM. After removal of 6 bases from V and 5 bases from J, the junction contained 6 bases not matched to a gene.

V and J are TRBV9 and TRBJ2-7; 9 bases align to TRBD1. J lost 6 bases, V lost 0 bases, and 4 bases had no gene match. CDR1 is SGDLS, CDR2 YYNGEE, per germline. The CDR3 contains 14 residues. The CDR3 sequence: CASSVAWDRAEQYF. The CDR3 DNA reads TGTGCCAGCAGCGTAGCTTGGGACAGGGCCGAGCAGTACTTC.

The CDR3 DNA reads as TGTGCCAGCAGTTTGTTCCGGGGAGGCCAAGAGACCCAGTACTTC. The encoded protein is CASSLFRGGQETQYF. The chain employs TRBV28 and TRBJ2-5, with a weak D call TRBD2 (6 bases). From germline, CDR1 is MDHEN and CDR2 SYDVKM. This CDR3 has 15 amino acids. Trimming took off 3 bases at V and 1 base at J, with 12 bases between the two ends.

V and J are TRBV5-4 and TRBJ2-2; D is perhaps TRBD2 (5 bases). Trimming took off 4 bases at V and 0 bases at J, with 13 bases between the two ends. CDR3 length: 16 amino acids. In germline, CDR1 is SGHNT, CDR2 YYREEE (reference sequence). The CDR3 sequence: CASSGNPGTNTGELFF. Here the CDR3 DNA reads TGTGCCAGCAGCGGAAATCCGGGAACGAACACCGGGGAGCTGTTTTTT.

This chain's CDR3 is CASTMQGPDTQYF. As DNA, the CDR3 is TGTGCCAGCACAATGCAGGGGCCAGATACGCAGTATTTT. V usage is TRBV3-1 (or the pseudogene TRBV3-2) and J usage is TRBJ2-3, with a weak D call TRBD1 (6 bases). V was pared by 7 bases and J by 4 bases, with 12 bases between. In germline, CDR1 is LGHDT, CDR2 YNNKEL (reference sequence). The CDR3 sequence is 13 residues long.

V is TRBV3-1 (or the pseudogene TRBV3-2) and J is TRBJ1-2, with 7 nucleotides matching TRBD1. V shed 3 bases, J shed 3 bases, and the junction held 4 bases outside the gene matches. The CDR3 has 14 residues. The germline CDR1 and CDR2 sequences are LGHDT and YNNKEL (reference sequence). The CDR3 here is CASSHLGQDYGYTF. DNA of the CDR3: TGTGCCAGCAGCCACCTAGGACAGGACTATGGCTACACCTTC.

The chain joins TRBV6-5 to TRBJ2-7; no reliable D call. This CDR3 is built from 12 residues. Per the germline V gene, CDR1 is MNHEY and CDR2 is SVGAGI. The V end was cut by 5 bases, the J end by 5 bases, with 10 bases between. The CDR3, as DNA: TGTGCCAGCAGTCGCACATTGCACGAGCAGTACTTC. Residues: CASSRTLHEQYF.